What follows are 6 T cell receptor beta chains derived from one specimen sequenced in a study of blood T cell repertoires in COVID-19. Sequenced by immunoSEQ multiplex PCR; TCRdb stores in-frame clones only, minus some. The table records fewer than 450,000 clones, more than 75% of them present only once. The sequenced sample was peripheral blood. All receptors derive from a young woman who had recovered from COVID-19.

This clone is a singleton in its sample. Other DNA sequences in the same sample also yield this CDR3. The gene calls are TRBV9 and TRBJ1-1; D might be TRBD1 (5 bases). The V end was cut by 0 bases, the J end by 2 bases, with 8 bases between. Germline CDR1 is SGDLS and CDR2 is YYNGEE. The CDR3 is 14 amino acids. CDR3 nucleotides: TGTGCCAGCAGCGTAGAGACAGTTAACACTGAAGCTTTCTTT. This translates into CASSVETVNTEAFF.

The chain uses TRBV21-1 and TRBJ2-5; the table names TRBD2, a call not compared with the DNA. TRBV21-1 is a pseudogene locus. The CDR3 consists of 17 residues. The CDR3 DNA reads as TGTGCCAGCAGCAAGTTCCCTAGCGGGGAGGAGAGAGAGACCCAGTACTTC. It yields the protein CASSKFPSGEERETQYF.

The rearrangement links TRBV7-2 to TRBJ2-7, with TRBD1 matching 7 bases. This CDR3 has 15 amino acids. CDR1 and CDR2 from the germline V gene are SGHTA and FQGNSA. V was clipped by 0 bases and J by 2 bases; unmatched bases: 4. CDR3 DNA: TGTGCCAGCAGCTTAGCATCCCAGGGGGCCTACGAGCAGTACGTC. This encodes CASSLASQGAYEQYV.

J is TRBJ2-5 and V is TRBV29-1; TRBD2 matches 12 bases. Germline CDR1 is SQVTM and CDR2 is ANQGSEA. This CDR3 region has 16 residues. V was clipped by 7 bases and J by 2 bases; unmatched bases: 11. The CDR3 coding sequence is TGCAGCGCAGAAACCGGGACTAGCGGGCCACAAGAGACCCAGTACTTC. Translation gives CSAETGTSGPQETQYF.

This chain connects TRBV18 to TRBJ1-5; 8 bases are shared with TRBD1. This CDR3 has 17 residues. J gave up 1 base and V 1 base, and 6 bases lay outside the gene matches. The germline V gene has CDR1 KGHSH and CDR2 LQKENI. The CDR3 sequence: CASSPLGQGKSNQPQHF. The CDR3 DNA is TGTGCCAGCTCACCACTCGGACAGGGAAAGAGCAATCAGCCCCAGCATTTT.

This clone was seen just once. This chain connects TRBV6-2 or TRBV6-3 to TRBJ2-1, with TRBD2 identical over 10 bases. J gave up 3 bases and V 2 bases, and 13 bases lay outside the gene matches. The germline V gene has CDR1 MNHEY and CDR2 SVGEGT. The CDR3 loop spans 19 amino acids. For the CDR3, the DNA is TGTGCCAGCAGTTACGAAACCCGGGCTAGCGGGAGACTCTACAATGAGCAGTTCTTC. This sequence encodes CASSYETRASGRLYNEQFF.